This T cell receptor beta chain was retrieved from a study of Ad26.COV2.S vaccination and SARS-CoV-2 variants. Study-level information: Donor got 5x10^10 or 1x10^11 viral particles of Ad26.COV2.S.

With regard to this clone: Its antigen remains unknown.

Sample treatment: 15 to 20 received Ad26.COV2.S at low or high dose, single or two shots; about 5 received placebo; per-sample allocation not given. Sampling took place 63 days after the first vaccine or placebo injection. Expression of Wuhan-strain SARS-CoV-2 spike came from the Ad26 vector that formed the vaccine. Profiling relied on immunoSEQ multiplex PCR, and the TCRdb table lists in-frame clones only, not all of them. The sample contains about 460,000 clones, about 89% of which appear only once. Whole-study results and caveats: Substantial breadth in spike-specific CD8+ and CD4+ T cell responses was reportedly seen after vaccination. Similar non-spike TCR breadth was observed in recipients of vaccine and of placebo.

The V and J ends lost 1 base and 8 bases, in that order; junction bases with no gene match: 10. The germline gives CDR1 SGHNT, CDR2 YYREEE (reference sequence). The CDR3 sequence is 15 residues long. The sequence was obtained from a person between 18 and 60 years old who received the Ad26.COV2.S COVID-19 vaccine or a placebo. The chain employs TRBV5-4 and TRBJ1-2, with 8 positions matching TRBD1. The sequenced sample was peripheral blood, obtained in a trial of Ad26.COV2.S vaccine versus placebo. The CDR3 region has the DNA TGTGCCAGCAGCTTGAGGGACAGGCTATTAGTCGGCTACACCTTC. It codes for CASSLRDRLLVGYTF.